Shown below are 28 T cell receptor beta chains from a single sample sequenced in a study of T cells after yellow fever vaccination. TCRdb re-called the 5' RACE reads through MiXCR, storing one row per CDR3 protein. The table lists 85,000 to 100,000 distinct CDR3 sequences, approximately 5.5% of them singletons. Sequencing was performed on CD8+ T cells sorted from PBMCs, taken 10 days after the yellow fever booster vaccination. These receptors were taken from a young man who received the YFV17D yellow fever vaccine.

This clonotype turned up a few times. The chain employs TRBV11-2 and TRBJ1-4, with a weak D call TRBD1 (6 bases). The V and J ends lost 0 bases and 7 bases respectively, with 18 bases between them. Germline-derived CDR1 and CDR2 are SGHAT and FQNNGV. The CDR3 length is 17 residues. The DNA for the CDR3 is TGTGCCAGCAGCTTAGATGGGGGGGGCTCATCCGGTGAAAAACTGTTTTTT. As protein: CASSLDGGGSSGEKLFF.

The V call is TRBV27, the J call TRBJ2-7; possibly TRBD1 or TRBD2 for D (5 bases each). CDR3 size: 15 residues. V was trimmed by 8 bases and J by 3 bases, leaving 20 bases between them. The V gene's germline CDR1 is MNHEY and CDR2 SMNVEV (reference sequence). The CDR3 DNA sequence: TGTGCCAGCTCTTTTTCGTGGGGGAGTTACTACGAGCAGTACTTC. It specifies CASSFSWGSYYEQYF.

This clonotype occurred a few times. This chain uses TRBV7-9 with TRBJ1-4; D is unresolved. This CDR3 region has 12 residues. V lost 4 bases and J 11 bases, leaving 11 bases between the germline ends. CDR1 is SEHNR, CDR2 FQNEAQ, per germline (reference sequence). The CDR3 nucleotides are TGTGCCAGCAGCTCGTCCGGGGAGAAACTGTTTTTT. Translation: CASSSSGEKLFF.

In this sample, this clonotype turned up a few times. This chain connects TRBV20-1 to TRBJ1-5; 7 nucleotides align to TRBD1. The CDR3 consists of 12 residues. The germline CDR1 and CDR2 sequences are DFQATT and SNEGSKA (reference sequence). J gave up 5 bases and V 3 bases, and 1 base lay outside the gene matches. The DNA of the CDR3 is TGCAGTGCTAGCCAGGGGGATCAGCCCCAGCATTTT. Encoded protein: CSASQGDQPQHF.

This clonotype has more than one count but fewer than ten. This sequence joins TRBV7-8 and TRBJ2-5; TRBD1 agrees at 7 bases. CDR3 length: 14 residues. The V and J ends lost 5 bases and 1 base, in that order; junction bases with no gene match: 4. CDR1 and CDR2 from the germline V gene are SGHVS and FQNEAQ. CDR3 in amino acids: CASSHRTGQETQYF. The CDR3 DNA follows: TGTGCCAGCAGCCACCGGACAGGCCAAGAGACCCAGTACTTC.

This clonotype was seen many times. This sequence joins TRBV7-2 and TRBJ2-5; D could derive from TRBD1 or TRBD2 (5 bases each). V lost 2 bases to trimming and J lost 7 bases, with 23 bases between them. Germline lookup yields CDR1 SGHTA and CDR2 FQGNSA. The CDR3 runs 17 residues. For the CDR3, the DNA is TGTGCCAGCAGCTTATCACCGACGAGGGACCCTAATCGGACCCAGTACTTC. Translated, it gives CASSLSPTRDPNRTQYF.

Ten or more counts support this clonotype. CDR3: CASSPPWSGVGSGELFF. In DNA form, the CDR3 reads TGCGCCAGCAGCCCCCCGTGGAGCGGGGTAGGGTCCGGGGAGCTGTTTTTT. The V and J genes are TRBV5-1 and TRBJ2-2, with 7 nucleotides matching TRBD2. There are 17 residues in the CDR3. Germline V gene lookup returns CDR1 SGHRS and CDR2 YFSETQ. J lost 6 bases, V lost 4 bases, and 15 bases had no gene match.

V and J are TRBV6-5 and TRBJ1-2; D gene ambiguous. V was cut by 0 bases and J by 0 bases, with 11 bases left in between. Germline loops: CDR1 MNHEY, CDR2 SVGAGI. CDR3 length: 16 amino acids. As DNA, the CDR3 is TGTGCCAGCAGTTACTCCTTCGGAGAAACTAACTATGGCTACACCTTC. Residues: CASSYSFGETNYGYTF.

The table lists this clonotype with a few counts. The V gene is TRBV7-8, the J gene TRBJ2-3; D could derive from TRBD1 or TRBD2 (6 bases each). Germline V lookup: CDR1 SGHVS, CDR2 FQNEAQ. This CDR3 spans 15 amino acids. Trimming pared 7 bases from V and 1 base from J, leaving 15 bases between. The chain's CDR3 is CASTARGQGTDTQYF. As DNA, the CDR3 is TGTGCCAGCACCGCCCGGGGGCAAGGCACAGATACGCAGTATTTT.

This clonotype was seen a handful of times. This rearrangement joins TRBV5-1 to TRBJ1-5; the D gene is possibly TRBD1 (5 bases). Germline loops: CDR1 SGHRS, CDR2 YFSETQ. The CDR3 runs to 14 residues. The V end was cut by 0 bases, the J end by 5 bases, with 9 bases between. The CDR3 coding sequence is TGCGCCAGCAGCTTGGAGTGGGGGTATCAGCCCCAGCATTTT. Amino acid sequence: CASSLEWGYQPQHF.

This clonotype was detected a few times. The rearrangement joins TRBV11-2 to TRBJ2-1, with D perhaps matching TRBD2 (6 bases). Trimming removed 5 bases from V and 7 bases from J, with 9 bases in between. Looked up from germline, CDR1 is SGHAT and CDR2 is FQNNGV. The CDR3 has 12 amino acids. The CDR3 loop reads CASSRGKNEQFF. In DNA, the CDR3 is TGTGCCAGCAGCCGGGGGAAGAATGAGCAGTTCTTC.

The table lists this clonotype with a few counts. V is TRBV2 and J is TRBJ2-1, with 9 nucleotides matching TRBD2. V lost 7 bases, J lost 7 bases, and 5 bases stayed unmatched. Germline V gene data show CDR1 as SNHLY and CDR2 as FYNNEI. The CDR3 totals 13 residues. The CDR3 spells CASNRGGANEQFF. The CDR3 DNA sequence: TGTGCCAGCAACCGCGGGGGGGCAAATGAGCAGTTCTTC.

The V call is TRBV9, the J call TRBJ2-1, with D perhaps TRBD1 or TRBD2 (7 bases each). With 2 bases removed from V and 4 bases from J, the gap between germline ends came to 19 bases. Germline assignment: CDR1 SGDLS and CDR2 YYNGEE. The CDR3 is made up of 17 amino acids. The CDR3 DNA reads TGTGCCAGCAGCGTGGGACAGTGGGGGGGCCTTTACAATGAGCAGTTCTTC. It is translated as CASSVGQWGGLYNEQFF. The full variable domain, with the rest looked up from reference TRBV9 and TRBJ2-1, is DSGVTQTPKHLITATGQRVTLRCSPRSGDLSVYWYQQSLDQGLQFLIQYYNGEERAKGNILERFSAQQFPDLHSELNLSSLELGDSALYFCASSVGQWGGLYNEQFFGPGTRLTVL.

This clonotype has a count of ten or more. The V gene is TRBV4-2, the J gene TRBJ1-5; D gene ambiguous. Germline V gives CDR1 LGHNA, CDR2 YNFKEQ. CDR3 length equals 14 residues. Trimming pared 0 bases from V and 5 bases from J, leaving 8 bases between. The CDR3 DNA reads as TGTGCCAGCAGCCAAGAGGATGGGGATCAGCCCCAGCATTTT. It yields the protein CASSQEDGDQPQHF.

Ten or more counts support this clonotype. In DNA form, the CDR3 reads TGTGCCAGCAGCGCCGGGGCAATGGGTAATGAGCAGTTCTTC. Protein product: CASSAGAMGNEQFF. This chain uses TRBV7-2 with TRBJ2-1; D is possibly TRBD1 or TRBD2 (5 bases each). V lost 5 bases and J 7 bases, leaving 15 bases between the germline ends. The length of the CDR3 is 14 residues. CDR1 and CDR2 from the germline V gene are SGHTA and FQGNSA.

This clonotype has only a few counts. The CDR3 DNA reads as TGTGCCAGCAGTTATCGCGGGGGGGCACGTGAGCAGTTCTTC. It yields the protein CASSYRGGAREQFF. V is TRBV6-5 and J is TRBJ2-1, with 9 bases that match TRBD2. Germline CDR1 and CDR2: MNHEY and SVGAGI. The CDR3 contains 14 residues. Trimming cost V 3 bases and J 9 bases; bases outside gene matches: 6.

This clonotype was seen a few times. The rearrangement joins TRBV5-1 to TRBJ2-2; the D is unclear. Germline CDR1 SGHRS, CDR2 YFSETQ. The germline V and J ends were trimmed by 2 bases and 1 base, with 9 bases remaining between them. This CDR3 has 15 amino acids. CDR3 nucleotides: TGCGCCAGCAGCTTCGCCTCCCTGAACACCGGGGAGCTGTTTTTT. Its translation: CASSFASLNTGELFF.

This clonotype was observed at least ten times. This chain joins TRBV10-3 and TRBJ2-7, with D possibly TRBD1 on 6 matching bases. CDR1 is ENHRY and CDR2 is SYGVKD in the germline V gene. V lost 10 bases to trimming and J lost 0 bases, with 10 bases between them. The length of the CDR3 is 12 residues. The CDR3 reads CASRDNSYEQYF. CDR3 DNA: TGTGCCAGCCGGGACAACTCCTACGAGCAGTACTTC.

The chain uses TRBV7-2 and TRBJ1-2, with D possibly TRBD1 on 5 matching bases. The CDR3 loop spans 18 amino acids. From germline, CDR1 is SGHTA and CDR2 FQGNSA. Trimming stripped 1 base from V and 2 bases from J, with 20 bases between. This CDR3 reads CASSLDGTSGPLNYGYTF. For the CDR3, the DNA is TGTGCCAGCAGCTTAGACGGGACTTCGGGGCCTCTAAACTATGGCTACACCTTC.

The chain carries TRBV19 and TRBJ2-1; TRBD2 matches at 9 bases. The CDR3 length is 17 residues. Germline V gene data show CDR1 as LNHDA and CDR2 as SQIVND (reference sequence). The V gene end was trimmed by 2 bases and the J gene end by 0 bases; junction bases not matched to a gene: 5. The CDR3 reads CASSITSGRSSYNEQFF. Here the CDR3 DNA reads TGTGCCAGTAGTATAACTAGCGGGCGAAGCTCCTACAATGAGCAGTTCTTC.

There are many counts of this clonotype. This rearrangement joins TRBV7-2 to TRBJ2-7; unclear D gene. This CDR3 is 14 amino acids long. The V end lost 6 bases, the J end lost 0 bases, and 12 bases lay between the germline ends. In germline, CDR1 is SGHTA, CDR2 FQGNSA. The CDR3 here is CASSTYGPSYEQYV. The CDR3 nucleotides are TGTGCCAGCAGTACCTACGGGCCCTCCTACGAGCAGTACGTC.

This chain uses TRBV4-3 with TRBJ1-2, with a tentative D call TRBD1 (5 bases). CDR1 and CDR2 (germline): LGHNA, YSLEER. Between the trimmed V and J ends, which lost 3 bases and 4 bases, there was a span of 18 bases. The CDR3 sequence is 16 residues long. The CDR3 region is CASSQGPGFVSYGYTF. The DNA of the CDR3 is TGCGCCAGCAGCCAGGGACCGGGTTTCGTTAGCTATGGCTACACCTTC.

This clonotype was seen many times. The chain is built from TRBV7-2 and TRBJ2-1; D gene unclear. Germline CDR1 is SGHTA and CDR2 is FQGNSA. The CDR3 consists of 12 residues. The germline V and J ends were trimmed by 3 bases and 10 bases, with 10 bases remaining between them. The CDR3 DNA sequence: TGTGCCAGCAGCTTCGGACGTGTGGAGCAGTTCTTC. Protein sequence: CASSFGRVEQFF.

This clonotype was seen repeatedly, ten times or more. The genes are TRBV21-1 and TRBJ2-7; whether TRBD1, the table's D call, matches the DNA was not checked. TRBV21-1 is labeled a pseudogene. The CDR3 is 15 amino acids. CDR3 sequence (DNA): TGTGCCAGCAGCAGGCTAAGGGGTCGGTACTACGAGCAGTACGTC. Translating gives CASSRLRGRYYEQYV.

This clonotype turned up a few times. The V and J genes are TRBV6-5 and TRBJ1-3; D is ambiguous. V was clipped by 3 bases and J by 0 bases, with 9 bases between them. The germline gives CDR1 MNHEY, CDR2 SVGAGI. This CDR3 contains 15 residues. The CDR3 loop reads CASSYQSNSGNTIYF. Written as DNA, the CDR3 is TGTGCCAGCAGTTATCAGAGCAACTCTGGAAACACCATATATTTT.

There are a few counts of this clonotype. The chain recombines TRBV24-1 with TRBJ2-2, with TRBD1 as a possible D gene (6 bases). Germline CDR1 reads KGHDR; CDR2 reads SFDVKD. This CDR3 region has 13 residues. Trimming left V 5 bases short and J 6 bases short, with 9 bases between. The CDR3 region is CATSGAGAGELFF. The CDR3 DNA sequence: TGTGCCACCAGTGGGGCAGGGGCCGGGGAGCTGTTTTTT.

Ten or more counts support this clonotype. The CDR3 reads CASSSGTEAFF. The CDR3 DNA reads as TGTGCCAGCAGTTCAGGCACTGAAGCTTTCTTT. J is TRBJ1-1 and V is TRBV12-3 or TRBV12-4; no firm D call. Trimming removed 4 bases at V and 4 bases at J, with 4 bases between. CDR3 length: 11 residues.

At least ten counts were recorded for this clonotype. This chain links TRBV20-1 with TRBJ2-3; 11 nucleotides align to TRBD2. Germline CDR1 is DFQATT and CDR2 is SNEGSKA (reference sequence). With V trimmed by 2 bases and J by 5 bases, 6 bases remained unmatched. The CDR3 loop spans 15 amino acids. CDR3 loop: CSARSLAGGLDTQYF. In nucleotides, the CDR3 is TGCAGTGCTAGAAGCTTAGCGGGGGGGCTAGATACGCAGTATTTT.